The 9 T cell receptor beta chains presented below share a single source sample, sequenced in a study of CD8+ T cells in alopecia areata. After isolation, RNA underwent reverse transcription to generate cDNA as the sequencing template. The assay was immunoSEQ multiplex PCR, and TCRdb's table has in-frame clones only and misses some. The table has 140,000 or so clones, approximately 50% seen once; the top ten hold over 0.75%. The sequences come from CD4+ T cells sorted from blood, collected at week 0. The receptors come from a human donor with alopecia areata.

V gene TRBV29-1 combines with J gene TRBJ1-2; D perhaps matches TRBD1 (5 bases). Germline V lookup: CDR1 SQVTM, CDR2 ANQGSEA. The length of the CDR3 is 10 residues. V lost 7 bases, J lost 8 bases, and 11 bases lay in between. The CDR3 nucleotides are TGCAGCGCTCAGGGTTCCGGCTACACCTTC. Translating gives CSAQGSGYTF.

The CDR3 loop reads CASSGRFTYNEQFF. Here the CDR3 DNA reads TGTGCCAGCAGTGGTAGGTTTACCTACAATGAGCAGTTCTTC. The chain employs TRBV2 and TRBJ2-1; D uncertain. The CDR3 has 14 residues. V was cut by 4 bases and J by 2 bases, with 9 bases left in between. The germline gives CDR1 SNHLY, CDR2 FYNNEI.

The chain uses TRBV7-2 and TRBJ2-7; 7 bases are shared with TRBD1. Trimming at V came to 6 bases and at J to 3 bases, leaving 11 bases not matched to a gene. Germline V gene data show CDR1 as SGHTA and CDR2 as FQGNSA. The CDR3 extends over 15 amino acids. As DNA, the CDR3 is TGTGCCAGCAGTCCCTCCGGGACAGTCGGCTACGAGCAGTACTTC. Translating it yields CASSPSGTVGYEQYF.

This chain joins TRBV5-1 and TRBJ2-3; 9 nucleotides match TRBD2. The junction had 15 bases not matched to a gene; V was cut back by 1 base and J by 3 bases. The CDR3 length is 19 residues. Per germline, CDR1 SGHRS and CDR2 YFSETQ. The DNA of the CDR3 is TGCGCCAGCAGCTTGTTAAGTAGCGGGAGATCTGGAGTTACAGATACGCAGTATTTT. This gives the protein CASSLLSSGRSGVTDTQYF.

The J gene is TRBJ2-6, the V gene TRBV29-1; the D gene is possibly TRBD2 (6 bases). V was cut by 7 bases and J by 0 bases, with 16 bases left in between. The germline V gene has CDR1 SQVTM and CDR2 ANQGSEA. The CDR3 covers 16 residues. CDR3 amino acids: CSAVREESSGANVLTF. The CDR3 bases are TGCAGCGCGGTGAGGGAGGAGAGCTCTGGGGCCAACGTCCTGACTTTC.

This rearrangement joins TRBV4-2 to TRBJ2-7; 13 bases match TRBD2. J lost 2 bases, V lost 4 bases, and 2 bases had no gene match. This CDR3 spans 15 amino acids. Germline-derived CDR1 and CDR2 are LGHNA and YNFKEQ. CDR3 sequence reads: CASSPGLAGAYEQYF. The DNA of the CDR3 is TGTGCCAGCAGCCCCGGACTAGCGGGAGCCTACGAGCAGTACTTC.

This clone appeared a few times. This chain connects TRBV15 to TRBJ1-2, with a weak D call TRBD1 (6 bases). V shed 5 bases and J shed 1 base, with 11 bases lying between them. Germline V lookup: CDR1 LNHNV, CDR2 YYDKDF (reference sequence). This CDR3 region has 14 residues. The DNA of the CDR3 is TGTGCCACCAGCCGGGACAAACGTAACTATGGCTACACCTTC. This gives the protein CATSRDKRNYGYTF.

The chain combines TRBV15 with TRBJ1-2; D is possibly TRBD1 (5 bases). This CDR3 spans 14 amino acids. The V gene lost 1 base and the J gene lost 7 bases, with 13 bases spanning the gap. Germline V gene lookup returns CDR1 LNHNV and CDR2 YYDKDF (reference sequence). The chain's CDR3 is CATSRAAGLAGYTF. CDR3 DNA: TGTGCCACCAGCAGAGCGGCGGGGCTTGCTGGCTACACCTTC.

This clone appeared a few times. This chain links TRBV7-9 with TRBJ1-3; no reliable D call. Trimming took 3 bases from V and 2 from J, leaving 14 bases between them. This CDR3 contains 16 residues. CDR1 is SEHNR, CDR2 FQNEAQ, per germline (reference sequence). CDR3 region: CASSLSSPDAGNTIYF. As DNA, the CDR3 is TGTGCCAGCAGCTTGAGTTCACCCGATGCTGGAAACACCATATATTTT.